This record concerns one T cell receptor beta chain sequence. V was cut by 3 bases and J by 3 bases, with 9 bases left in between. Germline V gives CDR1 ENHRY, CDR2 SYGVKD. The CDR3 loop spans 13 amino acids. The immunoSEQ assay was v3.0, run at survey level. Some clones are missing from TCRdb's copy, which holds only in-frame ones; the method was immunoSEQ multiplex PCR. The sample has 20,000 to 25,000 clones, about 91% seen once. The sample belongs to a study of long-term antiretroviral therapy in people with HIV. This sample comprised unsorted PBMCs, obtained 4.4 years after starting antiretroviral therapy. The chain has TRBV10-3 and TRBJ2-7; D is ambiguous. The TCR was taken from a woman aged 50 to 60 with HIV. This CDR3 is CAISDPRDYEQYF. The CDR3 DNA follows: TGTGCCATCAGTGACCCCCGAGACTACGAGCAGTACTTC.